This TCR beta chain was sequenced during a study of T cell repertoires in cytomegalovirus infection. Study-wide context: It was recently identified HLA-C-restricted and well-studied HLA-B-restricted CMV epitopes that the study used. Public TCR beta signatures provided an indication of both CMV infection and a matching HLA type.

One entry per CDR3 protein results from TCRdb running MiXCR on the reads. This sample has approximately 990,000 distinct CDR3 sequences, with more than 25% found just once. About this clonotype itself: Its antigen is undetermined.

Points from the study as a whole: The study identified carriers of CMV plus the relevant HLA from cumulative public TCR beta family frequency. Across the ex vivo response, the dominant clonotypes were HLA-C-restricted CMV-specific TCR beta clonotypes.

Trimming removed 1 base from V and 1 base from J; junction bases left unmatched: 3. The CDR3 extends over 15 amino acids. CDR1 and CDR2 from the germline V gene are SGHVS and FNYEAQ. The chain joins TRBV7-6 to TRBJ1-1, with 7 positions matching TRBD1. This TCR was sampled from a human donor in good health (CMV status not recorded). Some clones in this sample may be carry-over from other donors' samples. The specimen was cultured CD8+ T cells from PBMCs, collected from culture after CMV antigen stimulation. The DNA for the CDR3 is TGTGCCAGCAGCTTAGTAAACAGGGGGAACACTGAAGCTTTCTTT. This sequence encodes CASSLVNRGNTEAFF. Drawing the rest from reference TRBV7-6 and TRBJ1-1, the complete variable domain is GAGVSQSPRYKVTKRGQDVALRCDPISGHVSLYWYRQALGQGPEFLTYFNYEAQQDKSGLPNDRFSAERPEGSISTLTIQRTEQRDSAMYRCASSLVNRGNTEAFFGQGTRLTVV.